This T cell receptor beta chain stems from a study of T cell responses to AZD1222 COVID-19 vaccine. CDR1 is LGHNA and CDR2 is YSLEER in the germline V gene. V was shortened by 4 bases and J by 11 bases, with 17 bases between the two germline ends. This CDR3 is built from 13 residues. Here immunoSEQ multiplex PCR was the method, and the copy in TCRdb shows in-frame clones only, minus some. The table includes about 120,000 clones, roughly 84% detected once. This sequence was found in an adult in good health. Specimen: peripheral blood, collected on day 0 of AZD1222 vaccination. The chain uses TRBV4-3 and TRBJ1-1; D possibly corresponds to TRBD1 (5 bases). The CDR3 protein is CASSPAIWGLAFF. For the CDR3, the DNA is TGCGCCAGCAGCCCGGCCATTTGGGGCTTGGCTTTCTTT.